One and the same sample provided the 23 T cell receptor beta chains below, sequenced in a study of blood T cell repertoires in COVID-19. TCRdb's table, derived via immunoSEQ multiplex PCR, lists solely in-frame clones and lacks some. The sample shows under 350,000 clones, about 86% of them seen only once. The sequenced material came from PBMCs or T cells enriched from blood (not recorded which). Receptors originate from a woman in her thirties or forties with acute COVID-19.

The genes are TRBV10-2 and TRBJ2-7, with 10 bases fitting TRBD2. The CDR3 contains 15 residues. Germline CDR1 WSHSY, CDR2 SAAADI. J was trimmed by 6 bases and V by 3 bases; bases with no gene match: 8. In DNA form, the CDR3 reads TGCGCCAGCAGTGATTGGGCTAGCGGGAGAGGCGAGCAGTACTTC. Amino acid sequence: CASSDWASGRGEQYF.

The sample holds many counts of this clone. This chain joins TRBV4-2 and TRBJ1-5; D remains unclear. There are 15 residues in the CDR3. Trimming left V 0 bases short and J 3 bases short, with 9 bases between. Per germline, CDR1 LGHNA and CDR2 YNFKEQ. The CDR3, as DNA: TGTGCCAGCAGCCAAGATGGGCAGGACAATCAGCCCCAGCATTTT. Translation: CASSQDGQDNQPQHF.

CDR3 bases: TGTGCCAGTAGTACACGGACTGTCCAAAACCTCTACGAGCAGTACTTC. Amino acids: CASSTRTVQNLYEQYF. The V and J genes are TRBV19 and TRBJ2-7; TRBD2 is a possible D gene (5 bases). The CDR3 spans 16 residues. Trimming cost V 4 bases and J 3 bases, with 19 bases left between them. Germline V CDR1 and CDR2: LNHDA, SQIVND (reference sequence).

The CDR3 is CASSLAQGWNTIYF. CDR3 bases: TGTGCCAGCAGCTTAGCACAGGGGTGGAACACCATATATTTT. The chain joins TRBV7-8 to TRBJ1-3; 7 bases map to TRBD1. The junction had 3 bases not matched to a gene; V was cut back by 0 bases and J by 7 bases. The CDR3 is 14 amino acids. The germline CDR1 and CDR2 sequences are SGHVS and FQNEAQ.

The chain joins TRBV19 to TRBJ1-6; 9 bases line up with TRBD1. The germline CDR1 and CDR2 sequences are LNHDA and SQIVND (reference sequence). This CDR3 is built from 16 residues. The V gene end was trimmed by 3 bases and the J gene end by 10 bases; junction bases not matched to a gene: 10. The CDR3 is CASSIGQGIRGSPLHF. In DNA, the CDR3 is TGTGCCAGTAGTATCGGACAGGGGATTCGTGGATCACCCCTCCACTTT.

The chain links TRBV4-1 to TRBJ1-4; tentatively, D is TRBD1 (6 bases). This CDR3 spans 16 amino acids. V lost 0 bases and J 3 bases, leaving 11 bases between the germline ends. Germline V CDR1 and CDR2: MGHRA, YSYEKL. The CDR3 here is CASSQEGAGANEKLFF. The CDR3 DNA reads TGCGCCAGCAGCCAAGAAGGGGCAGGGGCTAATGAAAAACTGTTTTTT.

V gene TRBV9 combines with J gene TRBJ2-5, with a weak D call TRBD1 (6 bases). CDR1 SGDLS and CDR2 YYNGEE come from the germline V gene. V was clipped by 2 bases and J by 1 base, with 15 bases between them. The CDR3 runs 16 residues. The DNA for the CDR3 is TGTGCCAGCAGCGTTTCTGGGGGCGGAAGCCAAGAGACCCAGTACTTC. This sequence encodes CASSVSGGGSQETQYF.

In this sample, this clone turned up once. The V gene is TRBV6-2 or TRBV6-3, the J gene TRBJ1-1; TRBD1 matches 8 bases. V dropped 2 bases and J dropped 4; count of bases not matched to a gene: 3. Per germline, CDR1 MNHEY and CDR2 SVGEGT. The CDR3 is 14 residues long. This chain's CDR3 is CASSYPTGGTEAFF. CDR3 DNA: TGTGCCAGCAGTTACCCCACAGGGGGCACTGAAGCTTTCTTT.

This sequence joins TRBV18 and TRBJ2-1; possible D gene TRBD2, 6 bases. Germline V gene data show CDR1 as KGHSH and CDR2 as LQKENI. The CDR3 consists of 15 residues. The V end was cut by 6 bases, the J end by 2 bases, with 14 bases between. The CDR3 is CASSRAGFAYNEQFF. The DNA for the CDR3 is TGTGCCAGCTCGCGGGCGGGGTTCGCCTACAATGAGCAGTTCTTC.

This clone is classed as medium-sized. This rearrangement joins TRBV7-9 to TRBJ1-2, with 7 nucleotides matching TRBD1. The CDR3 is 13 amino acids. V gave up 5 bases and J gave up 3 bases; unmatched junction bases: 3. Germline V gives CDR1 SEHNR, CDR2 FQNEAQ (reference sequence). The DNA for the CDR3 is TGTGCCAGCAGCCTGGGACAGCACTATGGCTACACCTTC. This codes for CASSLGQHYGYTF.

In its sample, this clone was seen once. The chain has TRBV7-9 and TRBJ1-2; D possibly corresponds to TRBD1 (6 bases). Germline V gives CDR1 SEHNR, CDR2 FQNEAQ (reference sequence). V shed 1 base and J shed 8 bases, with 11 bases lying between them. The CDR3 runs to 13 residues. The CDR3 bases are TGTGCCAGCAGCTTAGAGGCAGGGGACGGCTACACCTTC. Translated, it gives CASSLEAGDGYTF.

The chain links TRBV28 to TRBJ2-1; 14 positions agree with TRBD2. The CDR3 spans 15 residues. Germline CDR1 MDHEN, CDR2 SYDVKM. V gave up 5 bases and J gave up 6 bases; unmatched junction bases: 3. CDR3: CASSPGLAGGNEQFF. The DNA of the CDR3 is TGTGCCAGCAGTCCTGGACTAGCGGGAGGCAATGAGCAGTTCTTC. Based on the CDR3 plus reference TRBV28 and TRBJ2-1, the full variable domain is DVKVTQSSRYLVKRTGEKVFLECVQDMDHENMFWYRQDPGLGLRLIYFSYDVKMKEKGDIPEGYSVSREKKERFSLILESASTNQTSMYLCASSPGLAGGNEQFFGPGTRLTVL.

V usage is TRBV7-2 and J usage is TRBJ1-2, with a possible D match to TRBD1 (6 bases). Per the germline V gene, CDR1 is SGHTA and CDR2 is FQGNSA. This CDR3 is built from 15 residues. Trimming left V 1 base short and J 2 bases short, with 11 bases between. CDR3 in amino acids: CASSLGGTSNYGYTF. The CDR3 DNA sequence: TGTGCCAGCAGCTTAGGGGGGACATCCAACTATGGCTACACCTTC.

The chain employs TRBV7-2 and TRBJ2-5; TRBD2 agrees at 12 bases. Germline values: CDR1 SGHTA, CDR2 FQGNSA. With 4 bases clipped from V and 2 bases from J, the junction kept 11 bases outside the gene matches. This CDR3 is built from 18 residues. CDR3: CASSSGILAGGPQETQYF. Here the CDR3 DNA reads TGTGCCAGCAGCTCAGGGATCCTAGCGGGAGGGCCTCAAGAGACCCAGTACTTC.

This rearrangement joins TRBV19 to TRBJ1-6, with D possibly TRBD1 on 6 matching bases. Per the germline V gene, CDR1 is LNHDA and CDR2 is SQIVND (reference sequence). Trimming shortened V by 7 bases and J by 8 bases, and 12 bases separated the two germline ends. CDR3 length equals 13 residues. CDR3 loop: CASNEGTYSPLHF. The CDR3 bases are TGTGCCAGTAATGAGGGGACATATTCACCCCTCCACTTT.

This sequence joins TRBV27 and TRBJ1-5; 8 positions agree with TRBD1. Germline CDR1 is MNHEY and CDR2 is SMNVEV (reference sequence). CDR3 size: 15 residues. Trimming cost V 2 bases and J 3 bases; bases outside gene matches: 3. This CDR3 reads CASSLRTGINQPQHF. The CDR3 region has the DNA TGTGCCAGCAGTTTACGGACAGGGATCAATCAGCCCCAGCATTTT.

The chain recombines TRBV27 with TRBJ1-5; D remains ambiguous. Per the germline V gene, CDR1 is MNHEY and CDR2 is SMNVEV (reference sequence). This CDR3 is built from 15 residues. The V gene lost 5 bases and the J gene lost 2 bases, with 13 bases spanning the gap. CDR3 DNA: TGTGCCAGCAGTGCCGCCAGTAAAGGCAATCAGCCCCAGCATTTT. Amino acids: CASSAASKGNQPQHF.

The chain carries TRBV4-2 and TRBJ2-5, with no clear D. The germline V and J ends were trimmed by 1 base and 5 bases, with 17 bases remaining between them. The V gene's germline CDR1 is LGHNA and CDR2 YNFKEQ. The CDR3 is made up of 16 amino acids. CDR3 sequence: CASSQASGYFSETQYF. CDR3 sequence (DNA): TGTGCCAGCAGCCAAGCATCCGGGTATTTTTCGGAGACCCAGTACTTC.

There are a few counts of this clone. This specimen includes other DNA sequences encoding the same CDR3. V is TRBV12-3 or TRBV12-4 and J is TRBJ1-2; D is undetermined. This CDR3 has 13 residues. V lost 5 bases and J 0 bases, leaving 7 bases between the germline ends. The DNA of the CDR3 is TGTGCCAGCAGTCCCCGGGCTAACTATGGCTACACCTTC. Translating it yields CASSPRANYGYTF.

The sample holds a few counts of this clone. The chain uses TRBV5-5 and TRBJ1-6; TRBD1 matches at 7 bases. The germline V gene encodes CDR1 SGHKS and CDR2 YYEKEE (reference sequence). V lost 2 bases and J lost 10; bases outside the gene matches: 9. The CDR3 runs 15 residues. CDR3 in amino acids: CASSLAGTAKSPLHF. CDR3 nucleotide sequence: TGTGCCAGCAGCTTAGCCGGGACAGCGAAATCACCCCTCCACTTT.

The gene calls are TRBV4-2 and TRBJ2-3; 13 bases map to TRBD2. The CDR3 length is 20 residues. J lost 0 bases, V lost 2 bases, and 11 bases had no gene match. From germline, CDR1 is LGHNA and CDR2 YNFKEQ. The CDR3 protein is CASSQSSTSGRRSSTDTQYF. CDR3 nucleotide sequence: TGTGCCAGCAGCCAATCATCGACTAGCGGGAGGCGCTCTAGCACAGATACGCAGTATTTT.

This chain connects TRBV2 to TRBJ2-1; 9 bases are shared with TRBD1. The CDR3 totals 14 residues. Germline V lookup: CDR1 SNHLY, CDR2 FYNNEI. V lost 10 bases to trimming and J lost 8 bases; unmatched junction nucleotides: 12. CDR3 in amino acids: CAIPPDRGEHEQFF. The CDR3 DNA is TGTGCCATACCACCGGACAGGGGTGAGCATGAGCAGTTCTTC.

The CDR3 DNA follows: TGTGCCACCAGTGACTACAGGGGGCGCGGCTACACCTTC. Amino acid sequence: CATSDYRGRGYTF. The chain combines TRBV24-1 with TRBJ1-2, with 9 bases identical to TRBD1. With V trimmed by 4 bases and J by 8 bases, 4 bases remained unmatched. Germline CDR1 KGHDR, CDR2 SFDVKD. The CDR3 extends over 13 amino acids.